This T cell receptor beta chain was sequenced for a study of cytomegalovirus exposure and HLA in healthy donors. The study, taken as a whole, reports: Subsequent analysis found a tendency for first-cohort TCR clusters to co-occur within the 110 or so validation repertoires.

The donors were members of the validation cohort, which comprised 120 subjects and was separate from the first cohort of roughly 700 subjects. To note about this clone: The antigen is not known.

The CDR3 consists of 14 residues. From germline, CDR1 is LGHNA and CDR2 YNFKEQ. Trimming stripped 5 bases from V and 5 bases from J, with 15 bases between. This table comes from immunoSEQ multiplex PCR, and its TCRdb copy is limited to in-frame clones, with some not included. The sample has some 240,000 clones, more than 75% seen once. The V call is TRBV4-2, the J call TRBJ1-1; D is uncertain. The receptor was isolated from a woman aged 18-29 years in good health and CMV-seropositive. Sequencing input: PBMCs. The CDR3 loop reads CASSYRGEGTEAFF. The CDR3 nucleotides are TGTGCCAGCAGCTATCGGGGAGAGGGAACTGAAGCTTTCTTT.